The entry that follows covers one TCR beta chain sequence. V lost 5 bases, J lost 5 bases, and 17 bases lay in between. Per germline, CDR1 PRHDT and CDR2 FYEKMQ (reference sequence). The CDR3 is made up of 15 amino acids. Some clones are missing from TCRdb's copy, which holds only in-frame ones; the method was immunoSEQ multiplex PCR. Of hundreds of thousands of clones in the sample, more than 75% were seen once. This record comes from a study of shared clonotypes between healthy human individuals. The rearrangement joins TRBV13 to TRBJ2-3; maybe TRBD1 (6 bases). This clonotype was sampled from a man between 18 and 29 years old in good health. The specimen was memory CD8+ T cells sorted from blood. Indicated subset: CD45RO+ cells pooled with CCR7-negative TemRA cells. CDR3 amino acids: CASSKGQYGGDTQYF. The CDR3 DNA reads as TGTGCCAGCAGCAAAGGACAGTATGGTGGAGATACGCAGTATTTT.